Following are 14 T cell receptor beta chains from one sample sequenced in a study of CD8 T cells in ankylosing spondylitis. TCRdb reanalysed the 5' RACE reads using MiXCR and keeps one entry per CDR3 protein. The sample yields some 240,000 distinct CDR3 sequences, 18% seen once. The sequenced sample consisted of blood, either unsorted or a sorted T cell fraction (not recorded which). The receptor set was obtained from a male donor with ankylosing spondylitis or in good health (not recorded which).

This clonotype has only a few counts. The chain links TRBV7-2 to TRBJ2-2; 7 bases fit TRBD1. The length of the CDR3 is 15 residues. V shed 6 bases, J shed 2 bases, and the junction held 6 bases outside the gene matches. From germline, CDR1 is SGHTA and CDR2 FQGNSA. CDR3 residues: CASSPTGPNTGELFF. The CDR3 nucleotides are TGTGCCAGCAGTCCGACAGGGCCTAACACCGGGGAGCTGTTTTTT.

The chain carries TRBV7-2 and TRBJ2-1; 11 positions match TRBD2. From germline, CDR1 is SGHTA and CDR2 FQGNSA. The CDR3 consists of 16 residues. With 6 bases clipped from V and 7 bases from J, the junction kept 11 bases outside the gene matches. The CDR3 sequence: CASRPPGLAGANEQFF. CDR3 DNA sequence: TGTGCCAGCAGGCCCCCTGGACTAGCGGGTGCAAATGAGCAGTTCTTC. The whole variable domain, filled in from reference TRBV7-2 and TRBJ2-1, reads GAGVSQSPSNKVTEKGKDVELRCDPISGHTALYWYRQSLGQGLEFLIYFQGNSAPDKSGLPSDRFSAERTGGSVSTLTIQRTQQEDSAVYLCASRPPGLAGANEQFFGPGTRLTVL.

This clonotype has just a few counts. This sequence joins TRBV29-1 and TRBJ2-1; TRBD2 is a possible D gene (6 bases). The CDR3 contains 15 residues. V was cut by 0 bases and J by 3 bases, with 12 bases left in between. In germline, CDR1 is SQVTM, CDR2 ANQGSEA. In nucleotides, the CDR3 is TGCAGCGTTGAAGAGTGGGCGGGAAACTACAATGAGCAGTTCTTC. Protein: CSVEEWAGNYNEQFF.

This clonotype was seen a few times. The chain has TRBV5-1 and TRBJ2-4; D uncertain. V was pared by 3 bases and J by 0 bases, with 10 bases between. CDR3 length: 15 amino acids. The germline V gene has CDR1 SGHRS and CDR2 YFSETQ. CDR3 sequence reads: CASSSGVLAKNIQYF. In nucleotides, the CDR3 is TGCGCCAGCAGCTCCGGCGTACTAGCCAAAAACATTCAGTACTTC. Drawing the rest from reference TRBV5-1 and TRBJ2-4, the complete variable domain is KAGVTQTPRYLIKTRGQQVTLSCSPISGHRSVSWYQQTPGQGLQFLFEYFSETQRNKGNFPGRFSGRQFSNSRSEMNVSTLELGDSALYLCASSSGVLAKNIQYFGAGTRLSVL.

This clonotype was counted a few times. The chain has TRBV4-2 and TRBJ2-2; the D gene is possibly TRBD2 (7 bases). CDR3 length: 18 residues. Per germline, CDR1 LGHNA and CDR2 YNFKEQ. With 0 bases removed from V and 4 bases from J, the gap between germline ends came to 18 bases. CDR3 protein: CASSQDLTGGYSTGELFF. In DNA, the CDR3 is TGTGCCAGCAGCCAAGATCTTACGGGGGGCTATAGCACCGGGGAGCTGTTTTTT.

This clonotype has a handful of counts. V is TRBV21-1 and J is TRBJ2-5; TRBD2, the table's D call, was not compared with the DNA. TRBV21-1 is flagged as a pseudogene. The CDR3 is made up of 13 amino acids. The CDR3 bases are TGTGCCAGCAATCGAGGGTTAGGCGAGACCCAGTACTTC. Protein product: CASNRGLGETQYF.

This clonotype was seen ten or more times. The rearrangement joins TRBV20-1 to TRBJ1-2; D not certain. The CDR3 spans 9 residues. From germline, CDR1 is DFQATT and CDR2 SNEGSKA (reference sequence). Between the trimmed V and J ends, which lost 7 bases and 2 bases, there was a span of 2 bases. The CDR3 reads CSVNYGYTF. The DNA for the CDR3 is TGCAGTGTAAACTATGGCTACACCTTC.

This clonotype was counted at least ten times. V is TRBV29-1 and J is TRBJ2-1; 11 nucleotides match TRBD1. CDR1 and CDR2 from the germline V gene are SQVTM and ANQGSEA. V was clipped by 6 bases and J by 4 bases; unmatched bases: 5. CDR3 length: 14 amino acids. The CDR3 here is CSVPGTGGYNEQFF. The CDR3 bases are TGCAGCGTGCCCGGGACAGGGGGTTACAATGAGCAGTTCTTC.

In this sample, this clonotype turned up a few times. CDR3 coding DNA: TGTGCCAGCAGCTCGACACTGGGGAACACTGAAGCTTTCTTT. Residues: CASSSTLGNTEAFF. The chain is built from TRBV5-5 and TRBJ1-1; D gene uncertain. Between the trimmed V and J ends, which lost 3 bases and 1 base, there was a span of 10 bases. Germline V gene sequence: CDR1 SGHKS, CDR2 YYEKEE (reference sequence). This CDR3 contains 14 residues.

The CDR3 DNA follows: TGTGCCAGCAGCGCTCGGACAGGGAACTACGAGCAGTACTTC. Protein sequence: CASSARTGNYEQYF. The gene calls are TRBV9 and TRBJ2-7; 8 nucleotides line up with TRBD1. CDR1 and CDR2 from the germline V gene are SGDLS and YYNGEE. After removal of 3 bases from V and 3 bases from J, the junction contained 5 bases not matched to a gene. This CDR3 is 14 amino acids long.

This chain connects TRBV20-1 to TRBJ2-7; D is unclear. V was cut by 5 bases and J by 2 bases, with 13 bases left in between. CDR1 and CDR2 (germline): DFQATT, SNEGSKA (reference sequence). The CDR3 sequence is 13 residues long. CDR3 DNA sequence: TGCAGTGCTGCGCCGGGCTTGACCTACGAGCAGTACTTC. This translates into CSAAPGLTYEQYF.

The genes are TRBV20-1 and TRBJ2-7; no definite D call. CDR3 size: 13 residues. Germline CDR1 is DFQATT and CDR2 is SNEGSKA (reference sequence). V was cut by 4 bases and J by 0 bases, with 10 bases left in between. DNA of the CDR3: TGCAGTGCTATCAGCTCGGGCTCCTACGAGCAGTACTTC. Residues: CSAISSGSYEQYF.

This clonotype showed up just a few times. The chain recombines TRBV5-6 with TRBJ1-2; the match to TRBD1 covers 8 bases. CDR1 SGHDT and CDR2 YYEEEE come from the germline V gene. The junction had 4 bases not matched to a gene; V was cut back by 3 bases and J by 3 bases. The CDR3 extends over 14 amino acids. The CDR3 reads CASSSTGGDYGYTF. The CDR3 nucleotides read TGTGCCAGCAGCTCTACAGGGGGAGACTATGGCTACACCTTC.

The chain couples TRBV9 to TRBJ2-2, with a tentative D call TRBD2 (6 bases). The V gene lost 3 bases and the J gene lost 0 bases, with 21 bases spanning the gap. The germline gives CDR1 SGDLS, CDR2 YYNGEE. This CDR3 comprises 19 residues. CDR3 DNA: TGTGCCAGCAGCGAGTACCCAGAATCGGGGGTTTCGAACACCGGGGAGCTGTTTTTT. Its translation is CASSEYPESGVSNTGELFF.